The entry below gives a single T cell receptor (beta chain) sequence along with its context. Its antigen is not yet known. Nothing much larger sits one base from this clone, and base qualities are not available. The data originate from a study of spatial heterogeneity in lung cancer (dated by TCRdb to the late 2010s). About the study as a whole: Beta-chain transcripts were consistently detected in greater numbers than alpha-chain transcripts, which likely reflected higher beta-chain transcript abundance. In non-small cell lung cancer, the study made a quantitative comparison of TCR alpha and beta repertoires among multiple tumor regions, matched nontumor lung and blood. In the raw uncorrected reads, each unique combination of TCR and UMI appeared on average more than ten times. The study linked features of the TCR repertoire to counts of nonsynonymous mutations, which were determined by whole-exome sequencing of tumor tissue. Both alpha and beta chains were TCR-sequenced in fewer than 250 tumor regions, roughly 70 matched nontumor lung samples and around 54 PBMC samples obtained at surgery. In tumor regions, TCR transcript counts showed a strong correlation with a T cell transcriptional module score from matched bulk RNA-seq.

What the work shows at the level of the full study, not this receptor alone: TCR-seq coverage of tumor T cells was estimated to be only approximately 7.3% for alpha chains and about 13% for beta chains. A correlation was observed between the number of expanded intratumoral alpha and beta TCRs and the tumor nonsynonymous mutation count. Counts of ubiquitous and regional expanded TCRs were found to correlate with counts of ubiquitous and regional nonsynonymous mutations, respectively. Additional single-cell paired TCR alpha and beta sequencing was considered necessary to confirm, at a functional level, the hypothesis that regional TCRs recognize regional mutations.

Library generation was performed with 5' RACE. The data were produced on a NextSeq 500. The TCR library protocol attached a unique molecular identifier to each TCR cDNA molecule to allow correction of PCR and sequencing errors. Per the authors' processing: Decombinator tools were used for TCR identification, UMI-based error correction and CDR3 extraction. Expanded TCRs were defined as those above a frequency of 2 per 1,000, corresponding to the top 1% of the tumor frequency distribution. Expanded tumor TCRs were classed as regional if statistically deemed absent (corrected P<0.05) from at least one tumor region, otherwise ubiquitous. Each repertoire was subsampled 100 times to 5,000 TCRs, after which Renyi diversity was computed with the R vegan package. CDR3 similarity networks were built from amino acid triplet string-kernel similarity, with CDR3s being connected when pairwise similarity was above 0.82. Using fastp trimming at Q25 and MiXCR clonotype assembly, TCRdb reanalyzed the public sequencing data and kept in-frame beta chains. Rows with a matching CDR3 protein are joined into one entry that keeps the most common DNA and genes. Clone size and V and J calls follow TCRdb, not the original study. In this sample the table shows approximately 2,000 distinct CDR3 sequences, approximately 9% of which occur a single time. The top ten constitute around 9.4% of the sample.

The meaning of the sample's time point label: sample taken at primary tumor resection. The donors were more than 60 patients from the lung TRACERx cohort who had early-stage, untreated non-small cell lung cancer. Without any cell sorting, TCR sequencing was performed on whole RNA extracted either from tumor and nontumor lung tissue or from cryopreserved PBMC samples. Patients were selected for TCR sequencing only if sufficient RNA was available from at least two tumor regions. Tumor and adjacent nontumor lung specimens were reviewed by a lung pathologist before selection. Taken from the germline V gene (reference sequence), the CDR1 and CDR2 loops are SSHAT and FNYEAQ. V and J lose 0 bases and 6 bases, and a span of 7 bases separates them. Taken from cysteine to phenylalanine, the CDR3 has 13 residues. Only the CDR3 DNA is retained, 39 bases long and in frame from the first base.

The TCR was taken from a female donor with early-stage non-small cell lung cancer. The rearranged chain carries TRBV7-7 and TRBJ2-3; TRBD1 is perhaps the D gene, given 6 matching bases. The source material was lung tumor tissue, sampled at surgery. The CDR3 has the sequence CASSLAGADTQYF. The nucleotide sequence is given as TGTGCCAGCAGCTTAGCGGGGGCGGATACGCAGTATTTT. Joined to the reference TRBV7-7 and TRBJ2-3 proteins, this CDR3 gives the full variable domain: GAGVSQSPRYKVTKRGQDVTLRCDPISSHATLYWYQQALGQGPEFLTYFNYEAQPDKSGLPSDRFSAERPEGSISTLTIQRTEQRDSAMYRCASSLAGADTQYFGPGTRLTVL.